The T cell receptor (beta chain) described here comes from a study of beta chain features in type 1 diabetes. Study-wide context: Age, gender, cell numbers and subset yield matched between patients and controls. The study, taken as a whole, reports: For Type 1 diabetes patients, all four CD4+ subsets carried TCRB CDR3s that were moderately but significantly shorter. A potential influence of HLA type upon TCRB rearrangement remained unresolved herein.

CDR1 SQVTM and CDR2 ANQGSEA come from the germline V gene. The CDR3 is 15 residues long. This clone was found a few times. As yet, its antigen is unknown. Germline and junction disagree at one end, which may indicate a read error. Expressed TCRB transcripts were sequenced after all isolated RNA was converted to cDNA. The data were produced by immunoSEQ multiplex PCR, yet TCRdb's version contains in-frame clones alone and is incomplete. The sample holds 350,000 to 450,000 clones; approximately 13% are singletons and the top ten take less than 0.04%. The receptor comes from a young man in good health. The genes are TRBV29-1 and TRBJ2-1; TRBD2 matches at 10 bases. Sequencing used naive CD4+ T cells from blood. The CDR3 sequence is CSVGSLAGVYSEQFF. CDR3 nucleotides: TGCAGCGTTGGTTCCCTAGCGGGAGTATACAGTGAGCAGTTCTTC.